This T cell receptor (beta chain) was identified in a study of response to subunit inactivated influenza vaccine. General observations from the study: Authors suggested each seasonal flu vaccination may recruit only limited numbers of new T cells.

Looked up from germline, CDR1 is MNHEY and CDR2 is SVGAGI. CDR3 length: 14 amino acids. The germline V and J ends were trimmed by 3 bases and 1 base, with 8 bases remaining between them. Via MiXCR, TCRdb re-called the RT-PCR reads, giving one row per CDR3 protein. The repertoire holds about 520,000 distinct CDR3 sequences, with approximately 11% as singletons. Of note for this clonotype: The target antigen is unknown.

The J gene is TRBJ2-3, the V gene TRBV6-5; D gene unclear. The sequenced sample was PBMCs from blood, obtained roughly 46 days after vaccination. The sequence came from a man aged 50 to 60 who received an inactivated influenza vaccine. The CDR3 here is CASSYRRRTDTQYF. CDR3 nucleotides: TGTGCCAGCAGTTATCGAAGACGCACAGATACGCAGTATTTT.